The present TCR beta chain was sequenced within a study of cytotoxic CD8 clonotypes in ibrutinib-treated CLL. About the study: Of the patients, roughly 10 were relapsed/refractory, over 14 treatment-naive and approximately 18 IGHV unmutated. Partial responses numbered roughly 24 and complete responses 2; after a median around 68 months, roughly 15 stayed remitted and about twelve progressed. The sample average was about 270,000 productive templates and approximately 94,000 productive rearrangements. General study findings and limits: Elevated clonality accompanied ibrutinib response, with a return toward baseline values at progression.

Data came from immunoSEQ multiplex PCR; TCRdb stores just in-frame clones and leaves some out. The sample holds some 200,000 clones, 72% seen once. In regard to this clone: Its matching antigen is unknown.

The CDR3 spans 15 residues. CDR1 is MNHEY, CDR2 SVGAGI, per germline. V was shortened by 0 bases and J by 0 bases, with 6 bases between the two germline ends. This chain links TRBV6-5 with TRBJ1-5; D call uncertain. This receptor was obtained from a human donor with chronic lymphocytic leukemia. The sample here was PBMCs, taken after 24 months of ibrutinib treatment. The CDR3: CASSYSVASNQPQHF. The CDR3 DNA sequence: TGTGCCAGCAGTTACTCGGTCGCTAGCAATCAGCCCCAGCATTTT.